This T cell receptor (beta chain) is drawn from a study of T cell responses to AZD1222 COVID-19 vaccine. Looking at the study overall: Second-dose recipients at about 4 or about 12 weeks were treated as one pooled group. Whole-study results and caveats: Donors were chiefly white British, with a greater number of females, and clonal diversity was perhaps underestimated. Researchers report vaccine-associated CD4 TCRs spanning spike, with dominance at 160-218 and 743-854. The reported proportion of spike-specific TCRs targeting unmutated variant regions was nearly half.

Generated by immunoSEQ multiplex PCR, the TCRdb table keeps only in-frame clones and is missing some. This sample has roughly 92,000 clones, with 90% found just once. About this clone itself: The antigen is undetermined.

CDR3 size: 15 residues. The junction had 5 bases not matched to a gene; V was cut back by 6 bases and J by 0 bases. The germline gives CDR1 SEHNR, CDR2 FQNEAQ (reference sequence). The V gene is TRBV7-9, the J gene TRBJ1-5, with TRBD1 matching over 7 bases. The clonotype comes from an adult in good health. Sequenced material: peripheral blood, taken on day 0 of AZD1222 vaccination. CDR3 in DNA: TGTGCCAGCAGTCTTTGGACAGGTAGCAATCAGCCCCAGCATTTT. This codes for CASSLWTGSNQPQHF. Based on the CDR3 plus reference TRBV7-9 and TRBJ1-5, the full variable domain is DTGVSQNPRHKITKRGQNVTFRCDPISEHNRLYWYRQTLGQGPEFLTYFQNEAQLEKSRLLSDRFSAERPKGSFSTLEIQRTEQGDSAMYLCASSLWTGSNQPQHFGDGTRLSIL.